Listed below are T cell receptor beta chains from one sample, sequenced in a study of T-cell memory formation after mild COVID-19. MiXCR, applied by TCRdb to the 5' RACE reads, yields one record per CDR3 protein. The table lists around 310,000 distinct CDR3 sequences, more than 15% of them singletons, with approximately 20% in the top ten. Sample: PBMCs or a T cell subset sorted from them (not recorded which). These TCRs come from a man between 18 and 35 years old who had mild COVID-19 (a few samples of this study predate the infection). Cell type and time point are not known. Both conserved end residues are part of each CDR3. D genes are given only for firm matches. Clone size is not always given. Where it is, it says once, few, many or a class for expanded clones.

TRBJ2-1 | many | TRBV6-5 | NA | CASSYSAAVGGYNEQFF | TGTGCCAGCAGTTACTCGGCCGCCGTCGGAGGGTACAATGAGCAGTTCTTC
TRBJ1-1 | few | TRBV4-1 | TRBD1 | CASSPTGLAEAFF | TGCGCCAGCAGCCCGACAGGGCTGGCTGAAGCTTTCTTT
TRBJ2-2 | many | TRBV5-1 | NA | CASSLLPSENTGELFF | TGCGCCAGCAGCCTCCTTCCGAGTGAGAACACCGGGGAGCTGTTTTTT
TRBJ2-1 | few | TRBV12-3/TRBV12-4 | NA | CASSFVLGEQFF | TGTGCCAGCAGTTTTGTTCTAGGCGAGCAGTTCTTC
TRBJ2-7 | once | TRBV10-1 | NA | CASSEGPYEQYF | TGCGCCAGCAGTGAGGGCCCCTACGAGCAGTACTTC
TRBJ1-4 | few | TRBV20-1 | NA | CSAREGLYEKLFF | TGCAGTGCTAGAGAGGGTTTATATGAAAAACTGTTTTTT
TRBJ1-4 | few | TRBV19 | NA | CASSIGTKKLFF | TGTGCCAGTAGTATTGGGACAAAAAAACTGTTTTTT
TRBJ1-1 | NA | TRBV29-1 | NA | CSVVGTLNTEAFF | TGCAGCGTTGTCGGGACTCTGAACACTGAAGCTTTCTTT
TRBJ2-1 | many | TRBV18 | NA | CASSPGQSNEQFF | TGTGCCAGCTCACCCGGACAGTCCAATGAGCAGTTCTTC
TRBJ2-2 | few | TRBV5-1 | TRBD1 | CASRRTGRSDTGELFF | TGCGCCAGCAGGAGGACAGGGCGATCGGACACCGGGGAGCTGTTTTTT
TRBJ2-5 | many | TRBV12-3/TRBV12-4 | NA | CASSPSGTVGETQYF | TGTGCCAGCAGCCCCTCCGGGACGGTTGGAGAGACCCAGTACTTC
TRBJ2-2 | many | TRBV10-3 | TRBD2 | CAISGSGGAASRSGELFF | TGTGCCATCAGTGGTAGCGGGGGGGCCGCGAGTCGGTCCGGGGAGCTGTTTTTT
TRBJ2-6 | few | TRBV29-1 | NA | CSVEVGAGANVLTF | TGCAGCGTTGAAGTGGGTGCTGGGGCCAACGTCCTGACTTTC
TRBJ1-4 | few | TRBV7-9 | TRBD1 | CASSGQGLHEKLFF | TGTGCCAGCAGCGGACAGGGGCTACATGAAAAACTGTTTTTT
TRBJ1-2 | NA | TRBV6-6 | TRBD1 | CASSITGGSGYTF | TGTGCCAGCAGTATTACAGGGGGGAGTGGCTACACCTTC